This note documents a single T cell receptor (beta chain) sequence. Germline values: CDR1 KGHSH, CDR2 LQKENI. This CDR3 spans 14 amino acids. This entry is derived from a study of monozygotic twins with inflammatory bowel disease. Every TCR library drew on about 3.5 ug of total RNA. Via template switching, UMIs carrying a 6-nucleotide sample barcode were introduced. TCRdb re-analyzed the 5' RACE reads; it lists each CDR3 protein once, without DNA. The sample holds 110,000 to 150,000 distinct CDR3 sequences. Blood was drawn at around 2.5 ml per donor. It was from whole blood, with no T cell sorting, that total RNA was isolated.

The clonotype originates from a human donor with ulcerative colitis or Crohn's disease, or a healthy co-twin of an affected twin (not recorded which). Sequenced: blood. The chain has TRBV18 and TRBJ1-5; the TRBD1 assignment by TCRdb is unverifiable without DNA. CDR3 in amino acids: CASSPLGDHQPQHF.